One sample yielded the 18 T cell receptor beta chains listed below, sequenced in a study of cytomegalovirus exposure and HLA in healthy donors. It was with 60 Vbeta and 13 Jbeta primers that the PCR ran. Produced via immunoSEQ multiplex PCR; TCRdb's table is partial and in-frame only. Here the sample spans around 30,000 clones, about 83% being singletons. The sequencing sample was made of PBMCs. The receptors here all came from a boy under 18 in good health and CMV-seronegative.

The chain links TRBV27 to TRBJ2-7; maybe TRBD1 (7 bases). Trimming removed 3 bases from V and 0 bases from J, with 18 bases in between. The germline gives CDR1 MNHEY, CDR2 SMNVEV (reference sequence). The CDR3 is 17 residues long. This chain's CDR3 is CASSLEGQEGGSYEQYF. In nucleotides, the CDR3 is TGTGCCAGCAGTTTGGAAGGACAGGAGGGAGGCTCCTACGAGCAGTACTTC.

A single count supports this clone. The CDR3: CASSYAVQVRTDTQYF. The CDR3 DNA reads as TGTGCCAGCAGCTACGCTGTACAGGTTCGCACAGATACGCAGTATTTT. This chain uses TRBV27 with TRBJ2-3; D is perhaps TRBD1 (5 bases). This CDR3 has 16 amino acids. CDR1 and CDR2 from the germline V gene are MNHEY and SMNVEV (reference sequence). V lost 6 bases and J 1 base, leaving 17 bases between the germline ends.

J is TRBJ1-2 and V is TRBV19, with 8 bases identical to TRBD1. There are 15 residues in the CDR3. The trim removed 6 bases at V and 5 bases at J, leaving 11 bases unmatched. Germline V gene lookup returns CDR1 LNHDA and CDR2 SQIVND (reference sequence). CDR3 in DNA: TGTGCCAGTAGCAGAGGACAGGGCGATTGGTATGGCTACACCTTC. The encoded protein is CASSRGQGDWYGYTF.

This CDR3 reads CASSDLDSFYGYTF. The CDR3 DNA sequence: TGTGCCAGCAGCGACCTCGACAGTTTCTATGGCTACACCTTC. The V call is TRBV2, the J call TRBJ1-2; D may be TRBD1 (5 bases). The CDR3 consists of 14 residues. From germline, CDR1 is SNHLY and CDR2 FYNNEI. V was trimmed by 6 bases and J by 4 bases, leaving 15 bases between them.

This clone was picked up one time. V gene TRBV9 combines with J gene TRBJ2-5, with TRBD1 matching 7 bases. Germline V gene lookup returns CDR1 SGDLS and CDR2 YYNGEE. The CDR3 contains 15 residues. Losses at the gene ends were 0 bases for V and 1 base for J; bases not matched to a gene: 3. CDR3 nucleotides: TGTGCCAGCAGCGTAGGACAGGGATTCCAAGAGACCCAGTACTTC. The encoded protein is CASSVGQGFQETQYF. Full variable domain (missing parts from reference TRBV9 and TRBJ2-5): DSGVTQTPKHLITATGQRVTLRCSPRSGDLSVYWYQQSLDQGLQFLIQYYNGEERAKGNILERFSAQQFPDLHSELNLSSLELGDSALYFCASSVGQGFQETQYFGPGTRLLVL.

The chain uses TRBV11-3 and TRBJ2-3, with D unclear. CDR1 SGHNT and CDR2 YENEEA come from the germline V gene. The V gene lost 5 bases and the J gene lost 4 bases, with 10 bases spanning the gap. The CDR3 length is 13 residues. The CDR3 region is CASSPGWADTQYF. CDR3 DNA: TGTGCCAGCAGCCCAGGATGGGCAGATACGCAGTATTTT.

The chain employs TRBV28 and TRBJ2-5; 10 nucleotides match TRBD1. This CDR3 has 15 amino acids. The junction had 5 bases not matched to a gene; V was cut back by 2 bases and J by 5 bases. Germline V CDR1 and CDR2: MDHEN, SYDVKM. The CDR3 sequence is CASSLRTGGRETQYF. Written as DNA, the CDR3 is TGTGCCAGCAGTTTAAGGACAGGGGGTCGGGAGACCCAGTACTTC.

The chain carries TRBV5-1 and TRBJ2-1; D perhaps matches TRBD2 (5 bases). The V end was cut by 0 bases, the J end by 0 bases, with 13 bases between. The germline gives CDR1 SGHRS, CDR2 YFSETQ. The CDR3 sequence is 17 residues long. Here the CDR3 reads CASSLERVESSYNEQFF. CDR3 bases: TGCGCCAGCAGCTTGGAGAGGGTCGAGAGCTCCTACAATGAGCAGTTCTTC.

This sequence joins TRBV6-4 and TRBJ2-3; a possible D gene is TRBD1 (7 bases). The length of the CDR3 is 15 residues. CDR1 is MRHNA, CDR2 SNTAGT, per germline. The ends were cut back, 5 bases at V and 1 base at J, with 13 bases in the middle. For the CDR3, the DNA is TGTGCCAGCAGTCCCCAGGGGGGAGGCACAGATACGCAGTATTTT. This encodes CASSPQGGGTDTQYF.

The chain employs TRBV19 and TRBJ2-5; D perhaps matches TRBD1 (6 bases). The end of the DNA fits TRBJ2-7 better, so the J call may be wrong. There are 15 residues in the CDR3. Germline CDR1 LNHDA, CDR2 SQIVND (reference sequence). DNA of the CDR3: TGTGCCAGTAGTGGACGGACAGAAAGCTCCTACGAGCAGTACTTC. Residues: CASSGRTESSYEQYF.

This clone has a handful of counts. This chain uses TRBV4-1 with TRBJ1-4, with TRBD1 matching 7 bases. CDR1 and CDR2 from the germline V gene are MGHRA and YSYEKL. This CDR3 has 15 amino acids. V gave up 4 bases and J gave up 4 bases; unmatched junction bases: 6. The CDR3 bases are TGCGCCAGCAGCCCCGGGACAGTTCTTAATGAAAAACTGTTTTTT. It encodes CASSPGTVLNEKLFF.

The CDR3 region has the DNA TGTGCCAGCAGCTCCGGGTCGAACACCGGGGAGCTGTTTTTT. Protein product: CASSSGSNTGELFF. The chain employs TRBV7-2 and TRBJ2-2; D uncertain. V dropped 4 bases and J dropped 0 bases, with 6 bases sitting between them. CDR1 is SGHTA, CDR2 FQGNSA, per germline. CDR3 length: 14 amino acids.

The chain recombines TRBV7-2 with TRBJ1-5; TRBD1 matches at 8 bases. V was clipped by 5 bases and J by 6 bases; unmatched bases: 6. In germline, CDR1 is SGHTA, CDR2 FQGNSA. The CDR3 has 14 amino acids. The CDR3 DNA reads TGTGCCAGCAGCCCGTGGCAGGGGGCTCAGCCCCAGCATTTT. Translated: CASSPWQGAQPQHF.

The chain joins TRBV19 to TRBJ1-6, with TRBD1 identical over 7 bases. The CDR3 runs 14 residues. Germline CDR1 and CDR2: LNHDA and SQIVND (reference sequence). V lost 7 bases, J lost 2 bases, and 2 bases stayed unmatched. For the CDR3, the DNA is TGTGCCAGTACTCAGGGGGCCTATAATTCACCCCTCCACTTT. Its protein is CASTQGAYNSPLHF. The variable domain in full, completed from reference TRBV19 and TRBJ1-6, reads DGGITQSPKYLFRKEGQNVTLSCEQNLNHDAMYWYRQDPGQGLRLIYYSQIVNDFQKGDIAEGYSVSREKKESFPLTVTSAQKNPTAFYLCASTQGAYNSPLHFGNGTRLTVT.

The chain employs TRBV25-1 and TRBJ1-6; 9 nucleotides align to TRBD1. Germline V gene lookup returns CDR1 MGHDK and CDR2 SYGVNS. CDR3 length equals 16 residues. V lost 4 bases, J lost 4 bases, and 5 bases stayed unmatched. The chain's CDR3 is CASSGPGTGYNSPLHF. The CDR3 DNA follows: TGTGCCAGCAGTGGACCCGGGACAGGGTATAATTCACCCCTCCACTTT.

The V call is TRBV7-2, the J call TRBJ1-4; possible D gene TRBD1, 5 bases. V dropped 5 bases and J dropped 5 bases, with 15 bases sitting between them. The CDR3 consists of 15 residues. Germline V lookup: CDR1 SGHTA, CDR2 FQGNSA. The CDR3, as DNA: TGTGCCAGCAGCCCCAGACAGCCCCAGAATGAAAAACTGTTTTTT. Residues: CASSPRQPQNEKLFF.

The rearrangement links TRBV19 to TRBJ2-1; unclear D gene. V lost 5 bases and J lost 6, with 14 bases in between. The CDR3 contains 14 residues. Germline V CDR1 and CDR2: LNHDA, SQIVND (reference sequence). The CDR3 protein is CASSFSPLLNEQFF. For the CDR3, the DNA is TGTGCCAGTAGTTTTAGTCCTCTCCTCAATGAGCAGTTCTTC.

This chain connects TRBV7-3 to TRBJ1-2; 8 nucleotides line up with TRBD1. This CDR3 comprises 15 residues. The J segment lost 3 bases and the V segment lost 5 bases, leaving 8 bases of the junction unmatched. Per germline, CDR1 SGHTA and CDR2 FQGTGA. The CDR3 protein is CASSPKTGEDYGYTF. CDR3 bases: TGTGCCAGCAGCCCCAAGACAGGGGAAGACTATGGCTACACCTTC.